This TCR beta chain was sequenced in a study of beta chain features in type 1 diabetes. The table lists this clone with a few counts. Antigen unknown. At one end the junction does not follow the germline gene, possibly because of a read error. Study-level points and caveats: HLA influence on TCRB rearrangement stayed unresolved here. Type 1 diabetes patients had fewer VDJ junction insertions and more deletions.

Sort purity for all populations was recorded as exceeding 98%. TCRB transcripts that were expressed got sequenced, as all of the isolated RNA had been reverse transcribed. About 3.57 million reads per sample were averaged for naive, central memory and regulatory samples. TCRdb's copy holds only in-frame clones and misses some; the assay was immunoSEQ multiplex PCR. The sample yields 160,000 or so clones, about 9.1% seen once. The V gene's germline CDR1 is SSHAT and CDR2 FNYEAQ (reference sequence). This CDR3 has 15 amino acids. This receptor was obtained from a woman younger than 30 in good health. This chain joins TRBV7-7 and TRBJ2-1; tentative D call: TRBD1 (6 bases). Sequenced material: central memory CD4+ T cells from blood. The CDR3 nucleotides read TGTGCTAGCAGCTTAGGAACAGGGATTAACAATGAGCAGTTCTTC. This encodes CASSLGTGINNEQFF.